This TCR beta chain was found in a study of CD4 T cells in relation to SARS-CoV-2 and coronaviruses. The germline V gene has CDR1 MDHEN and CDR2 SYDVKM. V lost 8 bases and J lost 5, with 19 bases in between. The length of the CDR3 is 14 residues. Data came from immunoSEQ multiplex PCR; TCRdb stores just in-frame clones and leaves some out. The sample holds around 65,000 clones, around 87% seen once. Before the COVID-19 pandemic, during about 2011-2019, CD4+ T cells were taken from unexposed donors. The sequence came from a human donor in good health. Material: memory CD4+ T cells from PBMCs. V usage is TRBV28 and J usage is TRBJ2-7, with a tentative D call TRBD2 (7 bases). CDR3 sequence reads: CASDGGGGADEQYF. Written as DNA, the CDR3 is TGTGCCAGCGACGGGGGCGGGGGTGCCGACGAGCAGTACTTC. The full variable domain, with the rest looked up from reference TRBV28 and TRBJ2-7, is DVKVTQSSRYLVKRTGEKVFLECVQDMDHENMFWYRQDPGLGLRLIYFSYDVKMKEKGDIPEGYSVSREKKERFSLILESASTNQTSMYLCASDGGGGADEQYFGPGTRLTVT.